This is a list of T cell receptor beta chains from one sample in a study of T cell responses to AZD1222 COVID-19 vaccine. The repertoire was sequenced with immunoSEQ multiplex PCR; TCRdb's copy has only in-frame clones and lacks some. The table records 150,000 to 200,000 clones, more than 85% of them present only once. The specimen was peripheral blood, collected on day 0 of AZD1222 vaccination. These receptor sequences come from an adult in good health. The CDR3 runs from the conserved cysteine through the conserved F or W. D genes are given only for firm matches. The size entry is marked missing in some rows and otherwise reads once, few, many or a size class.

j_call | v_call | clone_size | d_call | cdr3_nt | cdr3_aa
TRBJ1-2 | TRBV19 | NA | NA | TGTGCCAGTAGTGGACTGTACTACACCTTC | CASSGLYYTF
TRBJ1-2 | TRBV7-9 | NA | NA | TGTGCCAGCAGCCGGGGGGACATGGGAGGCTACACCTTC | CASSRGDMGGYTF
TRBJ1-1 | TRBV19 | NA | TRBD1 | TGTGCCAGTAGTTTCCCGGGACAGGGGGAAACTGAAGCTTTCTTT | CASSFPGQGETEAFF
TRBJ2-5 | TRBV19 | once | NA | TGTGCCAGTAGTATAGTTGTCACGAGCCGGAAAGAGACCCAGTACTTC | CASSIVVTSRKETQYF
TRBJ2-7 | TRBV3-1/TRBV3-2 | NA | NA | TGTGCCAGCAGCCAAGATAGGCGGGGAAGGTATACCAAGCAGTACTTC | CASSQDRRGRYTKQYF
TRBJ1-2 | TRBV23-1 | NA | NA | TGCGCCAGCAGTCAATCGCATCCGAAAGGCTATGGCTACACCTTC | CASSQSHPKGYGYTF
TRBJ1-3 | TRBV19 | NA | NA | TGTGCCAGTATCGGCAGGGTCGGAAACACCATATATTTT | CASIGRVGNTIYF
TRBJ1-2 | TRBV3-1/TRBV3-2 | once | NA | TGTGCCAGCAGTCGAAAAGCAGTGGAGTTTAAGGGCTACACCTTC | CASSRKAVEFKGYTF
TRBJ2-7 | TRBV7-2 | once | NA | TGTGCCAGCAGCTTATATCGCGAGCAGTACTTC | CASSLYREQYF
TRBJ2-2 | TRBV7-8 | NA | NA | TGTGCCAGCAGCTTACTTTTTTTATGGCAGGACGCGAACACCGGGGAGCTGTTTTTT | CASSLLFLWQDANTGELFF
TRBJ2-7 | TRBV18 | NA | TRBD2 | TGTGCCAGCTCACCCACTAGCGGGGGGGCCTACGAGCAGTACTTC | CASSPTSGGAYEQYF
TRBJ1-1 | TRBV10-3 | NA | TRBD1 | TGTGCCACCAGACAGGGACTAATGAACACTGAAGCTTTCTTT | CATRQGLMNTEAFF
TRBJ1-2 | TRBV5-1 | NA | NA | TGCGCCAGCAGCTCCGGAACAGTGTATGGCTACACCTTC | CASSSGTVYGYTF
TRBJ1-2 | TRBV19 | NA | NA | TGTGCCAGTAGTATAGACTACTATGGCTACACCTTC | CASSIDYYGYTF
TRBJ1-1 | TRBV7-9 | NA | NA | TGTGCCAGCAGCCGGAGGTGGAGGGGAGCTGAAGCTTTCTTT | CASSRRWRGAEAFF
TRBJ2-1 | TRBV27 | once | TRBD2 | TGTGCCAGCAGTTCCCCATTAGGCGGGAGGAGCTCCTACAATGAGCAGTTCTTC | CASSSPLGGRSSYNEQFF
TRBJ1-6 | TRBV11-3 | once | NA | TGTGCCAGCAGCTTCTTTACAGCCGCGGATTCACCCCTCCACTTT | CASSFFTAADSPLHF
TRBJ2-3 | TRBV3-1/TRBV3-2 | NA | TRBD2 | TGTGCCAGCAGCCAAGGAACACTAGCGGTCACAGATACGCAGTATTTT | CASSQGTLAVTDTQYF
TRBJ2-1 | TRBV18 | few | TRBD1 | TGTGCCAGCTCCCCCGGACAGGGGGCGCGGGATGAGCAGTTCTTC | CASSPGQGARDEQFF
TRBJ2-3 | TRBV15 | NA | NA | TGTGCCACCAGCGGGAGCCCGGGGTCCGATACGCAGTATTTT | CATSGSPGSDTQYF
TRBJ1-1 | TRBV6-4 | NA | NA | TGTGCCAGCAGTGGCGGAGAAGCTTTCTTT | CASSGGEAFF
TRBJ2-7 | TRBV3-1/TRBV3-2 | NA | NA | TGTGCCAGCAGCCAAGCCCTACAGGGTGGCGAGCAGTACTTC | CASSQALQGGEQYF
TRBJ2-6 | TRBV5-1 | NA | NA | TGCGCCAGCAGCCCCGGAGTGGGGGCCAACGTCCTGACTTTC | CASSPGVGANVLTF
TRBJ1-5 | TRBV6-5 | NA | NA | TGTGCCACCACCTCGGGGATTTATAGCAATCAGCCCCAGCATTTT | CATTSGIYSNQPQHF
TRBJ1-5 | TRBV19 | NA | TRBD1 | TGTGCCAGTAGTTCGATAGACAGGGGGACCAATCAGCCCCAGCATTTT | CASSSIDRGTNQPQHF
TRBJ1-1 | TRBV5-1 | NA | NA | TGCGCCAGCAGCTACCGGACAGAAACCACTGAAGCTTTCTTT | CASSYRTETTEAFF
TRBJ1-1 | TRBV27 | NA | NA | TGTGCCAGCAGTTTAGTGCCGGGGGGGCACCAGAACACTGAAGCTTTCTTT | CASSLVPGGHQNTEAFF
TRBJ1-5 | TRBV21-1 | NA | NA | TGTGCCAGCCATTCGGGACATAGAGCGCCCCAGCATTTT | CASHSGHRAPQHF
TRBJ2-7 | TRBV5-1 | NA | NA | TGCGCCAGCAGCAGCAGTAACGAGCAGTACTTC | CASSSSNEQYF
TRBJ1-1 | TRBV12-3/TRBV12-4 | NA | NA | TGTGCCAGCAGTTTAGGGGGGGCAAGTGGAGCTTTCTTT | CASSLGGASGAFF
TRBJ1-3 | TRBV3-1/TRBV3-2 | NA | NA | TGTGCCAGCAGCCAAGATCGGGGTGATGACGGAAACACCATATATTTT | CASSQDRGDDGNTIYF
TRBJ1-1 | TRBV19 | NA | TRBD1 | TGTGCCAGTAGCAGGGGCAGGACAGGGTATTTCATGAACACTGAAGCTTTCTTT | CASSRGRTGYFMNTEAFF
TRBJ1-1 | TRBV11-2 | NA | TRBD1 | TGTGCCAGCAGCTTCGACAGGGGCCGAGACACTGAAGCTTTCTTT | CASSFDRGRDTEAFF
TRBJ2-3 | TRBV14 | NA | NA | TGTGCCAGCAGCCAAGTAGTAGATACGCAGTATTTT | CASSQVVDTQYF
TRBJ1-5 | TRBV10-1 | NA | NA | TGCGCCAGCAGTGAGGTGAGCAATCAGCCCCAGCATTTT | CASSEVSNQPQHF